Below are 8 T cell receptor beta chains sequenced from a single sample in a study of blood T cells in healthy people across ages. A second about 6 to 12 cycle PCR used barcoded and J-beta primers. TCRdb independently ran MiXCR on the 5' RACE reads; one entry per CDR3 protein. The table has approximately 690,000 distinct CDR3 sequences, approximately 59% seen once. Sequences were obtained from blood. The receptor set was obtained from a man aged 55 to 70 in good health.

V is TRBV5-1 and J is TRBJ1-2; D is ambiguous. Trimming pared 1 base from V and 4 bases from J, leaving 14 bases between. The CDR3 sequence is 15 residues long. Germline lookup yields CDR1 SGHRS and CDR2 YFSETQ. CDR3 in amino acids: CASSLSGEGLYGYTF. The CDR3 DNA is TGCGCCAGCAGCTTGAGTGGGGAAGGACTCTATGGCTACACCTTC.

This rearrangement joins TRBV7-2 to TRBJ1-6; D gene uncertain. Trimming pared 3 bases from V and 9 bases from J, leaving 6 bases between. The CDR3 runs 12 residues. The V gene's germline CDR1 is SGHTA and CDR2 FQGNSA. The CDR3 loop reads CASSLQVSPLHF. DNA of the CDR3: TGTGCCAGCAGCTTGCAGGTTTCACCCCTCCACTTT.

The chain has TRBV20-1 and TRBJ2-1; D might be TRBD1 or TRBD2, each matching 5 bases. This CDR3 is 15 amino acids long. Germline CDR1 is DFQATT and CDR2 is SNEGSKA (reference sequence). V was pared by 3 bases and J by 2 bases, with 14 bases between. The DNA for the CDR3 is TGCAGTGCTAGCGGCAGGTCGGGGCCCTACAATGAGCAGTTCTTC. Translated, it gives CSASGRSGPYNEQFF.

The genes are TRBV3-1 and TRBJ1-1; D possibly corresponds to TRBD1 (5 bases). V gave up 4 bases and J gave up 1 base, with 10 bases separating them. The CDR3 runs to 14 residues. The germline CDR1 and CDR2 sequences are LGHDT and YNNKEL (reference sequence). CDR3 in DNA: TGTGCCAGCAGCCGAGAAGACAGGAACACTGAAGCTTTCTTT. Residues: CASSREDRNTEAFF.

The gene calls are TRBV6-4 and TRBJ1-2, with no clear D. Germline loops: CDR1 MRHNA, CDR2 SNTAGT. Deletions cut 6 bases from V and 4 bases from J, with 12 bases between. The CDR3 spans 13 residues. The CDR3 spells CASSPQPFYGYTF. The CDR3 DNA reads TGTGCCAGCAGCCCGCAACCGTTCTATGGCTACACCTTC.

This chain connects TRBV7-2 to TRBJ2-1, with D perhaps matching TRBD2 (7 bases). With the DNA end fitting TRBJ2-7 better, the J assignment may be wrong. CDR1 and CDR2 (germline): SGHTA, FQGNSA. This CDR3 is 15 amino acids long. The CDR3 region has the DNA TGTGCCAGCAGCTTAGCGGGGGGGCAGTACAATGAGCAGTACTTC. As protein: CASSLAGGQYNEQYF.

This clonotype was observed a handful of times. The CDR3 DNA reads TGCAGTGCTAGAGGGGACCTTGGGGAGACCCAGTACTTC. It translates to CSARGDLGETQYF. The chain is built from TRBV20-1 and TRBJ2-5, with D possibly called TRBD1 or TRBD2 (5 bases each). The CDR3 is 13 amino acids. Deletions cut 1 base from V and 5 bases from J, with 11 bases between. Germline V CDR1 and CDR2: DFQATT, SNEGSKA (reference sequence).

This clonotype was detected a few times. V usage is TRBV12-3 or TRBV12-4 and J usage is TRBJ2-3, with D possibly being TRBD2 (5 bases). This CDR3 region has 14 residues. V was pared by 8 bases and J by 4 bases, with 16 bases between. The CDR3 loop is CASQLRGRADTQYF. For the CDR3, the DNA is TGTGCCAGCCAGCTCCGGGGTCGGGCAGATACGCAGTATTTT.